The 23 T cell receptor beta chains presented below share a single source sample, sequenced in a study of preoperative IRX-2 immunotherapy in early breast cancer. Repertoires were generated with immunoSEQ multiplex PCR, while TCRdb's copy carries only in-frame clones and drops some. Here the sample spans over 700 clones, around 80% being singletons. Treatment: preoperative locoregional IRX-2 cytokine immunotherapy. The sample here was tumor tissue, taken after IRX-2 immunotherapy. The receptors shown here come from a human donor with breast cancer.

The chain recombines TRBV11-3 with TRBJ1-3; D unclear. The CDR3 runs 15 residues. CDR1 and CDR2 (germline): SGHNT, YENEEA. The ends were cut back, 5 bases at V and 2 bases at J, with 13 bases in the middle. CDR3 sequence (DNA): TGTGCCAGCAGCAGAGAGGGAACCACTGGAAACACCATATATTTT. This encodes CASSREGTTGNTIYF.

In its sample, this clone was seen once. The chain links TRBV19 to TRBJ2-5; possibly TRBD2 for D (6 bases). Germline assignment: CDR1 LNHDA and CDR2 SQIVND (reference sequence). Trimming cost V 3 bases and J 5 bases, with 16 bases left between them. The CDR3 has 15 amino acids. The CDR3 nucleotides read TGTGCCAGTAGTATTTCTCCCGGGGGACGGGAGACCCAGTACTTC. The encoded protein is CASSISPGGRETQYF.

V gene TRBV7-1 combines with J gene TRBJ2-1, with TRBD1 matching over 9 bases. Being an ORF, TRBV7-1 has a function that is uncertain. The CDR3 has 16 amino acids. The V gene end was trimmed by 5 bases and the J gene end by 10 bases; junction bases not matched to a gene: 15. CDR3 DNA sequence: TGTGCCAGCAGCCCCGGGACCGGGACAGGGCTGGGAGAGCAGTTCTTC. The encoded protein is CASSPGTGTGLGEQFF.

The chain recombines TRBV11-3 with TRBJ1-1; the D is unclear. The CDR3 sequence is 16 residues long. Per the germline V gene, CDR1 is SGHNT and CDR2 is YENEEA. V gave up 0 bases and J gave up 5 bases, with 16 bases separating them. CDR3 region: CASSLEDYAIGTEAFF. The CDR3 DNA sequence: TGTGCCAGCAGCTTAGAGGATTACGCCATTGGGACTGAAGCTTTCTTT.

This clone was recorded once. The J gene is TRBJ1-1, the V gene TRBV7-1; D gene unclear. TRBV7-1 belongs to the ORF category, with a function that is uncertain. The CDR3 is 13 amino acids. V was shortened by 4 bases and J by 8 bases, with 14 bases between the two germline ends. Here the CDR3 reads CASSLSPRNEAFF. The DNA for the CDR3 is TGTGCCAGCAGCTTAAGCCCCCGTAACGAAGCTTTCTTT.

A single count supports this clone. This chain links TRBV19 with TRBJ1-2; 7 nucleotides align to TRBD1. The V gene end was trimmed by 7 bases and the J gene end by 6 bases; junction bases not matched to a gene: 11. Looked up from germline, CDR1 is LNHDA and CDR2 is SQIVND (reference sequence). This CDR3 has 14 amino acids. This CDR3 reads CASIRQGGDHGYTF. The CDR3 DNA is TGTGCCAGTATCCGACAGGGAGGCGACCATGGCTACACCTTC.

The chain employs TRBV9 and TRBJ1-4; possibly TRBD1 for D (6 bases). Trimming took off 5 bases at V and 6 bases at J, with 20 bases between the two ends. This CDR3 has 16 residues. Germline-derived CDR1 and CDR2 are SGDLS and YYNGEE. CDR3 sequence reads: CASSETGKLAYEKLFF. As DNA, the CDR3 is TGTGCCAGCAGTGAAACAGGGAAGCTAGCATATGAAAAACTGTTTTTT.

The CDR3 nucleotides are TGTGCCAGCAGTTTGGACAGGGTGGCTGGGGCCAACGTCCTGACTTTC. Its translation is CASSLDRVAGANVLTF. V usage is TRBV25-1 and J usage is TRBJ2-6, with 8 positions matching TRBD1. CDR1 MGHDK and CDR2 SYGVNS come from the germline V gene. Trimming at V came to 5 bases and at J to 2 bases, leaving 5 bases not matched to a gene. This CDR3 spans 16 amino acids. Together with reference TRBV25-1 and TRBJ2-6, the CDR3 gives the full variable domain: EADIYQTPRYLVIGTGKKITLECSQTMGHDKMYWYQQDPGMELHLIHYSYGVNSTEKGDLSSESTVSRIRTEHFPLTLESARPSHTSQYLCASSLDRVAGANVLTFGAGSRLTVL.

This clone was counted only a few times. This rearrangement joins TRBV6-8 to TRBJ1-1; no clear D gene. V was cut by 5 bases and J by 1 base, with 11 bases left in between. CDR1 MNHGY and CDR2 SAAAGT come from the germline V gene. The CDR3 contains 14 residues. The CDR3 DNA reads TGTGCCAGCAGTACCTTTGCAGGGAACACTGAAGCTTTCTTT. Protein product: CASSTFAGNTEAFF.

The chain employs TRBV5-1 and TRBJ2-1; the D is unclear. The CDR3 spans 15 residues. Germline CDR1 reads SGHRS; CDR2 reads YFSETQ. V was pared by 4 bases and J by 3 bases, with 14 bases between. The CDR3 sequence: CASSPAQPGYNEQFF. CDR3 in DNA: TGCGCCAGCAGCCCGGCCCAGCCGGGCTACAATGAGCAGTTCTTC. Variable domain in full (rest from reference TRBV5-1 and TRBJ2-1): KAGVTQTPRYLIKTRGQQVTLSCSPISGHRSVSWYQQTPGQGLQFLFEYFSETQRNKGNFPGRFSGRQFSNSRSEMNVSTLELGDSALYLCASSPAQPGYNEQFFGPGTRLTVL.

The chain has TRBV19 and TRBJ2-2; weak D call: TRBD2 (6 bases). This CDR3 has 15 amino acids. The V end was cut by 7 bases, the J end by 1 base, with 13 bases between. The germline V gene has CDR1 LNHDA and CDR2 SQIVND (reference sequence). The CDR3 here is CASNTPGGNTGELFF. The DNA for the CDR3 is TGTGCCAGTAATACTCCCGGGGGGAACACCGGGGAGCTGTTTTTT.

This sequence joins TRBV6-8 and TRBJ1-1; perhaps TRBD1 as D (6 bases). Germline V gives CDR1 MNHGY, CDR2 SAAAGT. V shed 5 bases and J shed 1 base, with 14 bases lying between them. The CDR3 sequence is 15 residues long. Here the CDR3 DNA reads TGTGCCAGCAGTAATACAGGGTCCGGGAACACTGAAGCTTTCTTT. Its translation: CASSNTGSGNTEAFF.

The V and J genes are TRBV6-8 and TRBJ1-1; no clear D gene. Between the trimmed V and J ends, which lost 6 bases and 6 bases, there was a span of 17 bases. The CDR3 length is 14 residues. In germline, CDR1 is MNHGY, CDR2 SAAAGT. Here the CDR3 reads CASSTWGPEAEAFF. In DNA, the CDR3 is TGTGCCAGCAGCACCTGGGGTCCAGAGGCTGAAGCTTTCTTT.

The chain couples TRBV28 to TRBJ1-1; D is possibly TRBD1 (5 bases). Germline lookup yields CDR1 MDHEN and CDR2 SYDVKM. Trimming left V 5 bases short and J 1 base short, with 8 bases between. This CDR3 has 13 amino acids. CDR3 amino acids: CASSTGQNTEAFF. The CDR3 DNA sequence: TGTGCCAGCAGTACTGGACAGAACACTGAAGCTTTCTTT. Full variable domain (missing parts from reference TRBV28 and TRBJ1-1): DVKVTQSSRYLVKRTGEKVFLECVQDMDHENMFWYRQDPGLGLRLIYFSYDVKMKEKGDIPEGYSVSREKKERFSLILESASTNQTSMYLCASSTGQNTEAFFGQGTRLTVV.

In its sample, this clone was seen once. The rearrangement joins TRBV5-1 to TRBJ1-3, with TRBD1 as a possible D gene (5 bases). The CDR3 totals 16 residues. The germline V gene encodes CDR1 SGHRS and CDR2 YFSETQ. The V end lost 4 bases, the J end lost 1 base, and 15 bases lay between the germline ends. CDR3 nucleotide sequence: TGCGCCAGCAGCAAATCCAAAGGGGATTCTGGAAACACCATATATTTT. Its translation is CASSKSKGDSGNTIYF.

The chain couples TRBV28 to TRBJ2-3, with D tentatively TRBD2 (5 bases). CDR3 length equals 15 residues. The V end lost 3 bases, the J end lost 1 base, and 11 bases lay between the germline ends. Germline CDR1 and CDR2: MDHEN and SYDVKM. CDR3 in amino acids: CASSFEAAGTDTQYF. The CDR3 coding sequence is TGTGCCAGCAGTTTCGAGGCAGCGGGCACAGATACGCAGTATTTT.

The CDR3 nucleotides read TGTGCCAGCTCAAGACGTCCTCGGAGCTCCTATAATTCACCCCTCCACTTT. It codes for CASSRRPRSSYNSPLHF. V usage is TRBV18 and J usage is TRBJ1-6; D call uncertain. The CDR3 contains 17 residues. The V and J ends lost 5 bases and 0 bases respectively, with 14 bases between them. CDR1 and CDR2 (germline): KGHSH, LQKENI.

This clone was detected a few times. The rearrangement uses TRBV6-8 and TRBJ2-2, with D perhaps matching TRBD1 or TRBD2 (5 bases each). V was trimmed by 6 bases and J by 6 bases, leaving 14 bases between them. The CDR3 has 14 amino acids. Germline V lookup: CDR1 MNHGY, CDR2 SAAAGT. This CDR3 is CASSVIWGPGELFF. As DNA, the CDR3 is TGTGCCAGCAGCGTCATTTGGGGACCCGGGGAGCTGTTTTTT.

The V call is TRBV28, the J call TRBJ1-2; tentatively, D is TRBD1 (6 bases). CDR1 and CDR2 from the germline V gene are MDHEN and SYDVKM. CDR3 length: 12 residues. Trimming shortened V by 11 bases and J by 7 bases, and 17 bases separated the two germline ends. As DNA, the CDR3 is TGTGCCGGCCAGGACAGCAGGCTTGGCTACACCTTC. Residues: CAGQDSRLGYTF.

The chain is built from TRBV5-1 and TRBJ2-1; no clear D. Trimming stripped 0 bases from V and 7 bases from J, with 11 bases between. Germline loops: CDR1 SGHRS, CDR2 YFSETQ. The length of the CDR3 is 14 residues. CDR3: CASSLGFEKNEQFF. The CDR3 DNA is TGCGCCAGCAGCTTGGGTTTTGAGAAGAATGAGCAGTTCTTC.

V gene TRBV16 combines with J gene TRBJ2-2; tentative D call: TRBD2 (6 bases). The CDR3 sequence is 16 residues long. Germline V lookup: CDR1 KGHSY, CDR2 FQNENV. Trimming cost V 3 bases and J 5 bases, with 16 bases left between them. In nucleotides, the CDR3 is TGTGCCAGCAGCCATTACCGACTAGTTGGTACCGGGGAGCTGTTTTTT. Protein: CASSHYRLVGTGELFF.

The chain recombines TRBV14 with TRBJ1-2; perhaps TRBD1 as D (5 bases). The CDR3 sequence is 16 residues long. With 1 base removed from V and 5 bases from J, the gap between germline ends came to 17 bases. The germline CDR1 and CDR2 sequences are SGHDN and FVKESK. The CDR3: CASSQADTGVVYGYTF. The CDR3 coding sequence is TGTGCCAGCAGCCAAGCCGATACAGGTGTGGTTTATGGCTACACCTTC.

The chain employs TRBV28 and TRBJ2-3; D is ambiguous. Per the germline V gene, CDR1 is MDHEN and CDR2 is SYDVKM. V shed 4 bases and J shed 3 bases, with 8 bases lying between them. The CDR3 totals 13 residues. CDR3 coding DNA: TGTGCCAGCAGTTGGAGAAGGACAGATACGCAGTATTTT. Its protein product is CASSWRRTDTQYF. The full variable domain, its missing parts supplied by reference TRBV28 and TRBJ2-3, is DVKVTQSSRYLVKRTGEKVFLECVQDMDHENMFWYRQDPGLGLRLIYFSYDVKMKEKGDIPEGYSVSREKKERFSLILESASTNQTSMYLCASSWRRTDTQYFGPGTRLTVL.